This T cell receptor beta chain was obtained from a study of Graves' ophthalmopathy and Graves' hyperthyroidism. The CDR3 is 16 amino acids. The germline V gene has CDR1 SGHTA and CDR2 FQGNSA. J was trimmed by 1 base and V by 2 bases; bases with no gene match: 4. Ophthalmopathy not arising within 18 months of follow-up defined hyperthyroidism as stable. This clonotype was picked up many times. The authors amplified TCR beta CDR3 regions, and they did so from RNA transcripts for repertoire sequencing. Following a first-round RT-PCR that used HTBI primers, a second-round multiplex PCR was carried out. TCRdb used MiXCR to reprocess the multiplex PCR reads, holding one entry per CDR3 protein. The sample contains 400,000 to 450,000 distinct CDR3 sequences, over 20% of which appear only once.

The sample comprised peripheral blood. The chain links TRBV7-2 to TRBJ2-5, with 10 bases aligning to TRBD2. This receptor was obtained from a woman aged 18-35 years with stable Graves' hyperthyroidism. CDR3 DNA sequence: TGTGCCAGCAGCTTAAGCAGCGGGAGGGGCCAAGAGACCCAGTACTTC. Translation: CASSLSSGRGQETQYF. The whole variable domain, remainder taken from reference TRBV7-2 and TRBJ2-5, is GAGVSQSPSNKVTEKGKDVELRCDPISGHTALYWYRQSLGQGLEFLIYFQGNSAPDKSGLPSDRFSAERTGGSVSTLTIQRTQQEDSAVYLCASSLSSGRGQETQYFGPGTRLLVL.